This T cell receptor beta chain was retrieved from a study of response to subunit inactivated influenza vaccine. The study's findings and limits: Authors suggested each seasonal flu vaccination may recruit only limited numbers of new T cells.

TCRdb itself ran the RT-PCR reads through MiXCR, one entry per CDR3 protein. The sample lists around 490,000 distinct CDR3 sequences, about 8% seen once, with about an eighth in the top ten. This clonotype was detected only a few times. Its antigen is unidentified. The ends lost 4 bases at V and 5 bases at J; junction bases unmatched: 11. From germline, CDR1 is MDHEN and CDR2 SYDVKM. This CDR3 is built from 16 residues. This sequence joins TRBV28 and TRBJ1-5; 7 positions agree with TRBD1. This specimen was PBMCs from blood, taken 23 to 25 months after vaccination. The clonotype originates from a man aged 45-69 years who received an inactivated influenza vaccine. The CDR3 here is CASSSYKGTAYQPQHF. CDR3 in DNA: TGTGCCAGCAGTTCCTACAAGGGGACAGCTTATCAGCCCCAGCATTTT.